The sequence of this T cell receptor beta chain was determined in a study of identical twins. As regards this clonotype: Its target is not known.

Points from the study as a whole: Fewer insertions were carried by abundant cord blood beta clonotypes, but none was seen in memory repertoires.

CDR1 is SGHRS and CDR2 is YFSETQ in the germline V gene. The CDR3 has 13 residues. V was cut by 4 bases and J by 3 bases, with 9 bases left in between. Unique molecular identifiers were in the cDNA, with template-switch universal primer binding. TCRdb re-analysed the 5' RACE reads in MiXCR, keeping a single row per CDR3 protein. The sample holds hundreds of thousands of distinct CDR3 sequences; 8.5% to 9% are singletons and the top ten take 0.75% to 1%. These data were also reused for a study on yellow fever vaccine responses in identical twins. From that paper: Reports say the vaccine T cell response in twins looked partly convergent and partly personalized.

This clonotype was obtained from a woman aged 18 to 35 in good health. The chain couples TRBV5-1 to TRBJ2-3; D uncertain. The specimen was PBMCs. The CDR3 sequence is CASSGVKTDTQYF. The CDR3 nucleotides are TGCGCCAGCAGCGGGGTTAAAACAGATACGCAGTATTTT.